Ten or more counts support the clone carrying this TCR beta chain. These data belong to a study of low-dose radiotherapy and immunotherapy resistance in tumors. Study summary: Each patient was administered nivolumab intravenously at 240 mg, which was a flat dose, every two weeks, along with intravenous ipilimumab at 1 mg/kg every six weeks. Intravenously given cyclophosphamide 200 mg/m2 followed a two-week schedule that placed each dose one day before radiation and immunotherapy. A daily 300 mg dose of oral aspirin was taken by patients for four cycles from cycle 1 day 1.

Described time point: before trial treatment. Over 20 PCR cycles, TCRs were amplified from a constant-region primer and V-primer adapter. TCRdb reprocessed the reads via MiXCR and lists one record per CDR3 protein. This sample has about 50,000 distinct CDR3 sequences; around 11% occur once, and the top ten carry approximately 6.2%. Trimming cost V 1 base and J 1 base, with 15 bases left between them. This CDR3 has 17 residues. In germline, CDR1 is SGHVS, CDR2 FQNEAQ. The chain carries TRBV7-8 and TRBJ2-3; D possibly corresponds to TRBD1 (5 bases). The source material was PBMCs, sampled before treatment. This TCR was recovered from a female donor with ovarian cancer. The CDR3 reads CASSLVGRAFGTDTQYF. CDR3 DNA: TGTGCCAGCAGCTTAGTGGGCAGGGCCTTCGGCACAGATACGCAGTATTTT. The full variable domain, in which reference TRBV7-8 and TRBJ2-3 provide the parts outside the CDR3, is GAGVSQSPRYKVAKRGQDVALRCDPISGHVSLFWYQQALGQGPEFLTYFQNEAQLDKSGLPSDRFFAERPEGSVSTLKIQRTQQEDSAVYLCASSLVGRAFGTDTQYFGPGTRLTVL.